Below, 18 T cell receptor beta chains from the same sample are listed, as sequenced in a study of PD-L1 blockade in urothelial cancer (dated by TCRdb to about 2017). The method behind the library was the immunoSEQ multiplex PCR assay. The immuneACCESS repertoire file appears here via TCRdb, limited to in-frame rearrangements. These files lack a portion of the clones; in checked studies, under half of the deficit traces to unresolved V genes, and the cause of the others is not known. The sample table contains about 38,000 clones; only one count was recorded for approximately 92% of them. The ten largest clones represent around 8.3% of the sample. This sample comprised PBMCs, obtained around atezolizumab (anti-PD-L1) treatment. These TCRs come from a man aged 65 to 79 with urothelial cancer.

The rearrangement uses TRBV19 and TRBJ2-2; D possibly corresponds to TRBD1 (5 bases). Germline-derived CDR1 and CDR2 are LNHDA and SQIVND (reference sequence). V lost 2 bases and J lost 3, with 13 bases in between. The CDR3 has 16 residues. The CDR3 nucleotides are TGTGCCAGTAGTATAACAGGACCGCCTTACACCGGGGAGCTGTTTTTT. Translation gives CASSITGPPYTGELFF.

The genes are TRBV6-5 and TRBJ2-1, with TRBD1 identical over 7 bases. Germline CDR1 is MNHEY and CDR2 is SVGAGI. The CDR3 length is 13 residues. After removal of 7 bases from V and 7 bases from J, the junction contained 7 bases not matched to a gene. This chain's CDR3 is CASTTTGSNEQFF. For the CDR3, the DNA is TGTGCCAGCACCACGACAGGGTCAAATGAGCAGTTCTTC.

The rearrangement uses TRBV18 and TRBJ2-1, with D perhaps matching TRBD2 (5 bases). There are 15 residues in the CDR3. The V end was cut by 2 bases, the J end by 4 bases, with 12 bases between. Germline V gene data show CDR1 as KGHSH and CDR2 as LQKENI. CDR3 sequence: CASSPRVRTYNEQFF. CDR3 nucleotides: TGTGCCAGCTCACCAAGGGTGAGGACTTACAATGAGCAGTTCTTC.

The V gene is TRBV28, the J gene TRBJ2-7, with TRBD1 matching 11 bases. CDR3 size: 15 residues. The germline gives CDR1 MDHEN, CDR2 SYDVKM. After removal of 5 bases from V and 4 bases from J, the junction contained 7 bases not matched to a gene. This CDR3 reads CASSTSGTGGYEQYF. In DNA form, the CDR3 reads TGTGCCAGCAGTACCTCCGGGACAGGGGGTTACGAGCAGTACTTC. The full variable domain, completed using reference TRBV28 and TRBJ2-7, is DVKVTQSSRYLVKRTGEKVFLECVQDMDHENMFWYRQDPGLGLRLIYFSYDVKMKEKGDIPEGYSVSREKKERFSLILESASTNQTSMYLCASSTSGTGGYEQYFGPGTRLTVT.

The chain joins TRBV6-1 to TRBJ2-2; the match to TRBD2 covers 9 bases. V gave up 8 bases and J gave up 0 bases; unmatched junction bases: 4. The CDR3 is 15 residues long. CDR1 and CDR2 from the germline V gene are MNHNS and SASEGT. CDR3 residues: CASFLAGPNTGELFF. DNA for the CDR3: TGTGCCAGCTTCCTAGCGGGACCGAACACCGGGGAGCTGTTTTTT.

The count of this clone is one. This chain links TRBV9 with TRBJ1-2; TRBD1 matches at 8 bases. This CDR3 comprises 15 residues. CDR1 is SGDLS, CDR2 YYNGEE, per germline. V shed 4 bases, J shed 0 bases, and the junction held 5 bases outside the gene matches. CDR3 sequence (DNA): TGTGCCAGCAGCTCCGACAGGGGCGCTAACTATGGCTACACCTTC. Amino acid sequence: CASSSDRGANYGYTF.

This clone appeared once. The chain is built from TRBV19 and TRBJ2-3, with 7 bases lining up with TRBD2. The germline CDR1 and CDR2 sequences are LNHDA and SQIVND (reference sequence). Trimming removed 5 bases from V and 2 bases from J; junction bases left unmatched: 7. The CDR3 loop spans 15 amino acids. The CDR3 sequence is CASSFTSAVTDTQYF. As DNA, the CDR3 is TGTGCCAGTAGTTTTACTAGCGCGGTCACAGATACGCAGTATTTT.

The chain links TRBV7-9 to TRBJ2-1; 9 bases are a match to TRBD2. The germline V gene has CDR1 SEHNR and CDR2 FQNEAQ (reference sequence). With 8 bases clipped from V and 4 bases from J, the junction kept 6 bases outside the gene matches. The CDR3 runs 14 residues. In DNA form, the CDR3 reads TGTGCCAGCTTAGGGACTAGCTTATACAATGAGCAGTTCTTC. Its translation: CASLGTSLYNEQFF.

The rearrangement joins TRBV5-1 to TRBJ2-3; 9 bases line up with TRBD1. Germline V CDR1 and CDR2: SGHRS, YFSETQ. CDR3 length equals 15 residues. V shed 0 bases, J shed 5 bases, and the junction held 4 bases outside the gene matches. CDR3 in DNA: TGCGCCAGCAGCTTGGACAGGGGGCAGAGAGATACGCAGTATTTT. It codes for CASSLDRGQRDTQYF.

J is TRBJ1-2 and V is TRBV19, with 8 bases fitting TRBD1. V lost 4 bases and J lost 7; bases outside the gene matches: 14. The CDR3 is 16 residues long. The germline V gene has CDR1 LNHDA and CDR2 SQIVND (reference sequence). This chain's CDR3 is CASSTGQGAILGGYTF. CDR3 bases: TGTGCCAGTAGTACTGGGCAGGGGGCCATCCTCGGTGGCTACACCTTC.

This sequence joins TRBV5-4 and TRBJ1-3; TRBD1 is a possible D gene (5 bases). V was cut by 2 bases and J by 0 bases, with 9 bases left in between. The V gene's germline CDR1 is SGHNT and CDR2 YYREEE (reference sequence). This CDR3 is 15 amino acids long. As DNA, the CDR3 is TGTGCCAGCAGCTTCTCGGGGGGCTCTGGAAACACCATATATTTT. Protein sequence: CASSFSGGSGNTIYF.

This clone was seen just once. The J gene is TRBJ2-5, the V gene TRBV29-1, with a possible D match to TRBD2 (5 bases). Germline CDR1 SQVTM, CDR2 ANQGSEA. Trimming pared 5 bases from V and 1 base from J, leaving 17 bases between. The CDR3 is made up of 15 amino acids. The CDR3 nucleotides are TGCAGCGTTCTCCTAGCAGTAGGGCCCCAAGAGACCCAGTACTTC. Translated, it gives CSVLLAVGPQETQYF.

The chain has TRBV19 and TRBJ2-5; D perhaps matches TRBD1 (5 bases). Trimming stripped 5 bases from V and 5 bases from J, with 15 bases between. The CDR3 loop spans 14 amino acids. Germline CDR1 is LNHDA and CDR2 is SQIVND (reference sequence). The CDR3 loop is CASSPRRGRETQYF. For the CDR3, the DNA is TGTGCCAGTAGTCCCCGTAGGGGTCGGGAGACCCAGTACTTC.

This rearrangement joins TRBV5-1 to TRBJ2-1; 11 bases map to TRBD2. The CDR3 runs to 15 residues. The V and J ends lost 0 bases and 9 bases, in that order; junction bases with no gene match: 5. Looked up from germline, CDR1 is SGHRS and CDR2 is YFSETQ. CDR3 in DNA: TGCGCCAGCAGCTTGGAGGTTAGCGGGAGGGTTGAGCAGTTCTTC. Translating it yields CASSLEVSGRVEQFF.

The chain has TRBV9 and TRBJ2-7, with a tentative D call TRBD2 (7 bases). The CDR3 covers 14 residues. V lost 4 bases to trimming and J lost 7 bases, with 18 bases between them. Germline V gene lookup returns CDR1 SGDLS and CDR2 YYNGEE. CDR3 nucleotides: TGTGCCAGCAGCCCCCTCTGGGGGGGCGGGGAGCAGTACTTC. As protein: CASSPLWGGGEQYF.

This chain connects TRBV27 to TRBJ1-6; 9 bases are a match to TRBD1. The J segment lost 9 bases and the V segment lost 0 bases, leaving 9 bases of the junction unmatched. The CDR3 covers 17 residues. Germline V gives CDR1 MNHEY, CDR2 SMNVEV (reference sequence). The CDR3 sequence is CASSLSGGQGRGSPLHF. Written as DNA, the CDR3 is TGTGCCAGCAGTTTATCGGGGGGACAGGGACGAGGTTCACCCCTCCACTTT.

The chain carries TRBV13 and TRBJ1-2, with D perhaps TRBD1 (6 bases). Germline CDR1 PRHDT, CDR2 FYEKMQ (reference sequence). Trimming shortened V by 8 bases and J by 2 bases, and 12 bases separated the two germline ends. The CDR3 length is 13 residues. The chain's CDR3 is CASSPGQNYGYTF. In DNA, the CDR3 is TGTGCCAGCTCACCCGGACAGAACTATGGCTACACCTTC. Variable domain in full (rest from reference TRBV13 and TRBJ1-2): AAGVIQSPRHLIKEKRETATLKCYPIPRHDTVYWYQQGPGQDPQFLISFYEKMQSDKGSIPDRFSAQQFSDYHSELNMSSLELGDSALYFCASSPGQNYGYTFGSGTRLTVV.

The chain is built from TRBV7-6 and TRBJ2-1; tentatively, D is TRBD2 (5 bases). The CDR3 is 12 amino acids. The germline V and J ends were trimmed by 4 bases and 4 bases, with 5 bases remaining between them. The germline V gene has CDR1 SGHVS and CDR2 FNYEAQ. The CDR3: CASSSGYNEQFF. Written as DNA, the CDR3 is TGTGCCAGCAGCTCGGGGTACAATGAGCAGTTCTTC. The full variable domain, its missing parts supplied by reference TRBV7-6 and TRBJ2-1, is GAGVSQSPRYKVTKRGQDVALRCDPISGHVSLYWYRQALGQGPEFLTYFNYEAQQDKSGLPNDRFSAERPEGSISTLTIQRTEQRDSAMYRCASSSGYNEQFFGPGTRLTVL.